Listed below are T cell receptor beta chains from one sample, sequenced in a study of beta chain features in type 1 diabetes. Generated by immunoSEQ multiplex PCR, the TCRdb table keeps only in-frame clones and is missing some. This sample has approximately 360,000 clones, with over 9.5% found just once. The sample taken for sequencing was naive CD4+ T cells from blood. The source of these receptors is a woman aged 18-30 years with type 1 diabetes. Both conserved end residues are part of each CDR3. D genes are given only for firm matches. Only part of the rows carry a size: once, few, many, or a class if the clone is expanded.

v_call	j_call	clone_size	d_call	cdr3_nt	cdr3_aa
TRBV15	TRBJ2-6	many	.	TGTGCCACCAGGGAGTCTGGGGCCAACGTCCTGACTTTC	CATRESGANVLTF
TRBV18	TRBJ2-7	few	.	TGTGCCAGCTCACACAGGGCATTACCCTACGAGCAGTACTTC	CASSHRALPYEQYF
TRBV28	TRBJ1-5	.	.	TGTGCCAGCAGTCTCCCGACAGGTCAGAACCAGCCCCAGCATTTT	CASSLPTGQNQPQHF
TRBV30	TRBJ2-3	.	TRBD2	TGTGCCTTCCGACTAGCGGGTTACACAGATACGCAGTATTTT	CAFRLAGYTDTQYF
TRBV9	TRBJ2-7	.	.	TGTGCCAGCAGCGTAGCTCTCGCCGGATCAGGGGACGAGCAGTACTTC	CASSVALAGSGDEQYF
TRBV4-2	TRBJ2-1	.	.	TGTGCCAGCAGCCAAGCTTCGGGCTCCTACAATGAGCAGTTCTTC	CASSQASGSYNEQFF
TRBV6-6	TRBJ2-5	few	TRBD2	TGTGCCAGCAATCGGGGGGTGGGAGAGACCCAGTACTTC	CASNRGVGETQYF
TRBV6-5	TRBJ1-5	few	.	TGTGCCAGCAGTCCCTACGGAGATCAGCCCCAGCATTTT	CASSPYGDQPQHF
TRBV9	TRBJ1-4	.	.	TGTGCCAGCAGCGTACGGGGTGATGAAAAACTGTTTTTT	CASSVRGDEKLFF
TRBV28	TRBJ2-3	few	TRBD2	TGTGCCAGCAGTCCCGGACTAGCGGGAGCTCTTGGTACGCAGTATTTT	CASSPGLAGALGTQYF
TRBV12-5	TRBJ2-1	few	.	TGTGCTAGTGGACGACAGGTTTACAATGAGCAGTTCTTC	CASGRQVYNEQFF
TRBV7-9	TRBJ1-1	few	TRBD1	TGTGCCAGCGGACAGGGGCCTGCGGGGACTGAAGCTTTCTTT	CASGQGPAGTEAFF
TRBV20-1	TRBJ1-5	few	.	TGCAGTGCCCCCAAAGAGGGGCCCCAGCATTTT	CSAPKEGPQHF
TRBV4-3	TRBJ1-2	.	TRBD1	TGCGCCAGCAGCCAAGATTGGGGGACAGGGTCTGGTGGCTACACCTTC	CASSQDWGTGSGGYTF
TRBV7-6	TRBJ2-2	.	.	TGTGCCAGCAGCCCCCGACCGGGGACCGGGGAGCTGTTTTTT	CASSPRPGTGELFF
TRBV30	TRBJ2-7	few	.	TGTGCCTGGGGACAGCCCACCCTTGGCGAGCAGTACTTC	CAWGQPTLGEQYF
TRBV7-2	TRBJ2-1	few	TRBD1	TGTGCCAGCAGCTTATCCGGACAGGCGTACAATGAGCAGTTCTTC	CASSLSGQAYNEQFF
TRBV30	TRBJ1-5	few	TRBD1	TGTGCCTGGAATGACAGGGACAGTCAGCCCCAGCATTTT	CAWNDRDSQPQHF
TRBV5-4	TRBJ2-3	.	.	TGTGCCAGCAGCTTGTGGCTCCCGGGAGCAGATACGCAGTATTTT	CASSLWLPGADTQYF
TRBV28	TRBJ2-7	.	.	TGTGCCAGCACGAGAGACACATCCGAGCAGTACTTC	CASTRDTSEQYF
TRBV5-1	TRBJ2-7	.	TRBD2	TGCGCCAGCAGCTTGACATTAGCGGGAGGGCGCTACGAGCAGTACTTC	CASSLTLAGGRYEQYF
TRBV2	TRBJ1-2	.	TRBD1	TGTGCCAGCACGCCGACAGGGGGCTATGGCTACACCTTC	CASTPTGGYGYTF
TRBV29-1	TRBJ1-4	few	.	TGCAGCGTTGAAGGGGTTCTAGGAGAAAAACTGTTTTTT	CSVEGVLGEKLFF
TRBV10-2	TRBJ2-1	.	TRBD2	TGCGCCAGCAGACCGGGACTAGCATCGGACGAGCAGTTCTTC	CASRPGLASDEQFF
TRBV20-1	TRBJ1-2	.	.	TGCAGTGCTAGAGCCTACTATGGCTACACCTTC	CSARAYYGYTF
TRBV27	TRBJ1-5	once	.	TGTGCCAGCAGTCAACAGGGTATGGTCCTCGGCAATCAGCCCCAGCATTTT	CASSQQGMVLGNQPQHF
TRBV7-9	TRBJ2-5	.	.	TGTGCCAGCAGCCCCTCCGGCGGTAGTGGGGAGACCCAGTACTTC	CASSPSGGSGETQYF
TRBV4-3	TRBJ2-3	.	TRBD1	TGCGCCAGCAGCCAAGACCCCGGACAGATATCAGGGGGTACGCAGTATTTT	CASSQDPGQISGGTQYF
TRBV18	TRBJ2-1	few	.	TGTGCCAGCTCACCGCGGCCCCATGAGCAGTTCTTC	CASSPRPHEQFF
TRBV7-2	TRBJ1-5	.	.	TGTGCCAGCAGTCGGAGCTTTGATGGGCCCCAGCATTTT	CASSRSFDGPQHF
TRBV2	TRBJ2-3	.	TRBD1	TGTGCCCAGGGGGCCGCACACACAGATACGCAGTATTTT	CAQGAAHTDTQYF